This record covers a single TCR beta chain. The antigen is unknown. The junction does not match germline at one end; this may be a read error. The record originates from a study of radiotherapy plus CTLA-4 blockade in lung cancer. Study-wide context: Patients showed objective responses in 15% to 20% of cases and disease control in more than 25%.

Study-wide results and limits: Radiotherapy with ipilimumab was followed by blood expansion of tumor-derived clones.

The CDR3 spans 12 residues. The germline V gene encodes CDR1 SQVTM and CDR2 ANQGSEA. Chemo-refractory metastatic non-small-cell lung cancer patients were treated with focal radiation plus CTLA-4 blockade with ipilimumab. Generated by immunoSEQ multiplex PCR, the TCRdb table keeps only in-frame clones and is missing some. Of about 98,000 clones listed, 88% are singletons. The sample in question was peripheral blood, obtained from a patient treated with radiotherapy plus ipilimumab. The TCR comes from a human donor with non-small cell lung cancer that progressed on radiotherapy plus ipilimumab. This chain connects TRBV29-1 to TRBJ1-2, with D possibly matching TRBD1 (5 bases). The CDR3 bases are TGCAGCGCTGAAACGGGGGGTTATGGCTACACCTTC. Its translation is CSAETGGYGYTF.